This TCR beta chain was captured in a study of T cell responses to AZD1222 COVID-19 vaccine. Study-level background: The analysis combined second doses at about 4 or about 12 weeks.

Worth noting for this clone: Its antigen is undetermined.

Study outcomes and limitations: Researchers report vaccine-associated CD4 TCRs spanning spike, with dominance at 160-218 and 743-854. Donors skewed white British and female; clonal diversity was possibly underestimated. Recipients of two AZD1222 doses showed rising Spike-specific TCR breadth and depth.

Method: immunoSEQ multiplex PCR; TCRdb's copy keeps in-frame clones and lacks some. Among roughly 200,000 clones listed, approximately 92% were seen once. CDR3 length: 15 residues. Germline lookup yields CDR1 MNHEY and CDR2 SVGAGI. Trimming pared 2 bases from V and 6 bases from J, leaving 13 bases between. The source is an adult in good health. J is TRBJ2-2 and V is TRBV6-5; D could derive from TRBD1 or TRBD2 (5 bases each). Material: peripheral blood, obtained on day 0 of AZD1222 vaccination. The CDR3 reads CASSYPTGASGELFF. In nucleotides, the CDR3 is TGTGCCAGCAGTTACCCAACCGGGGCTTCCGGGGAGCTGTTTTTT.